The next 23 T cell receptor beta chains were all read from a single sample in a study of Ad26.COV2.S vaccination and SARS-CoV-2 variants. Treatment defined: over 15 received Ad26.COV2.S at low or high dose, single or two shots; 5 received placebo; per-sample allocation not given. Vaccine and placebo recipients were sampled on day 63 after the first injection. Only in-frame clones appear in the TCRdb table, and some are missing; sequencing was by immunoSEQ multiplex PCR. This sample yields 400,000 to 500,000 clones, of which roughly 89% are seen a single time; about 2.7% belongs to the top ten. This specimen consisted of peripheral blood, obtained in a trial of Ad26.COV2.S vaccine versus placebo. The receptors shown here come from a person between 18 and 65 years old who received the Ad26.COV2.S COVID-19 vaccine or a placebo.

In this sample, this clone turned up once. CDR3 amino acids: CASSFRPGQGDQPQHF. CDR3 DNA: TGTGCCAGCAGCTTCCGCCCGGGACAGGGAGATCAGCCCCAGCATTTT. J is TRBJ1-5 and V is TRBV5-5, with 9 bases identical to TRBD1. This CDR3 is built from 16 residues. The V and J ends lost 2 bases and 5 bases, in that order; junction bases with no gene match: 8. CDR1 and CDR2 from the germline V gene are SGHKS and YYEKEE (reference sequence). Supplemented by reference TRBV5-5 and TRBJ1-5, the full variable domain reads DAGVTQSPTHLIKTRGQQVTLRCSPISGHKSVSWYQQVLGQGPQFIFQYYEKEERGRGNFPDRFSARQFPNYSSELNVNALLLGDSALYLCASSFRPGQGDQPQHFGDGTRLSIL.

Only one count was recorded for this clone. This chain links TRBV27 with TRBJ2-4; no clear D gene. The CDR3 covers 10 residues. CDR1 and CDR2 (germline): MNHEY, SMNVEV (reference sequence). Trimming removed 8 bases at V and 5 bases at J, with 4 bases between. CDR3: CASGENIQYF. DNA of the CDR3: TGTGCCAGCGGGGAAAACATTCAGTACTTC.

J is TRBJ2-2 and V is TRBV25-1; D not certain. Germline CDR1 is MGHDK and CDR2 is SYGVNS. The CDR3 sequence is 14 residues long. V was clipped by 3 bases and J by 6 bases, with 11 bases between them. As DNA, the CDR3 is TGTGCCAGCAGTGATGCTCGACGTGCCGGGGAGCTGTTTTTT. This sequence encodes CASSDARRAGELFF.

This rearrangement joins TRBV2 to TRBJ2-7; tentatively, D is TRBD2 (5 bases). The CDR3 covers 14 residues. Trimming pared 1 base from V and 2 bases from J, leaving 9 bases between. Germline-derived CDR1 and CDR2 are SNHLY and FYNNEI. CDR3 protein: CASSEDFGAYEQYV. CDR3 DNA: TGTGCCAGCAGTGAAGATTTCGGGGCCTACGAGCAGTACGTC.

This sequence joins TRBV6-2 or TRBV6-3 and TRBJ2-1, with 10 nucleotides matching TRBD2. This CDR3 has 15 residues. The trim removed 5 bases at V and 3 bases at J, leaving 4 bases unmatched. CDR1 MNHEY and CDR2 SVGEGT come from the germline V gene. The CDR3 bases are TGTGCCAGCAGTAGGACTAGCGGAGTCTACAATGAGCAGTTCTTC. Its protein is CASSRTSGVYNEQFF.

The chain is built from TRBV19 and TRBJ2-3, with TRBD2 identical over 14 bases. The CDR3 has 17 residues. Losses at the gene ends were 5 bases for V and 6 bases for J; bases not matched to a gene: 10. Germline loops: CDR1 LNHDA, CDR2 SQIVND (reference sequence). The CDR3 region is CASSPRLAGGQVDTQYF. DNA of the CDR3: TGTGCCAGTAGTCCCCGACTAGCGGGAGGGCAGGTGGATACGCAGTATTTT.

V is TRBV7-6 and J is TRBJ1-1; 7 positions match TRBD1. After removal of 5 bases from V and 0 bases from J, the junction contained 9 bases not matched to a gene. Germline values: CDR1 SGHVS, CDR2 FNYEAQ. The length of the CDR3 is 16 residues. The CDR3 sequence: CASSRGTDIMNTEAFF. The DNA of the CDR3 is TGTGCCAGCAGCCGAGGGACAGATATCATGAACACTGAAGCTTTCTTT.

This chain joins TRBV28 and TRBJ1-4, with a tentative D call TRBD1 (6 bases). This CDR3 comprises 17 residues. Germline V gene sequence: CDR1 MDHEN, CDR2 SYDVKM. Trimming took off 0 bases at V and 1 base at J, with 12 bases between the two ends. CDR3: CASSLWGAGETNEKLFF. The CDR3 DNA reads TGTGCCAGCAGTTTATGGGGGGCGGGAGAAACTAATGAAAAACTGTTTTTT.

The chain joins TRBV12-3 or TRBV12-4 to TRBJ1-6; no reliable D call. V was pared by 5 bases and J by 10 bases, with 12 bases between. The CDR3 is made up of 13 amino acids. CDR3 amino acids: CASSHSLPSPLHF. In nucleotides, the CDR3 is TGTGCCAGCAGTCACAGCCTGCCCTCACCCCTCCACTTT.

The chain joins TRBV6-5 to TRBJ2-2; TRBD1 aligns across 7 bases. The V gene's germline CDR1 is MNHEY and CDR2 SVGAGI. J was trimmed by 6 bases and V by 6 bases; bases with no gene match: 10. This CDR3 is built from 15 residues. For the CDR3, the DNA is TGTGCCAGCAGCTCCGGGACAGTCCCCCCCGGGGAGCTGTTTTTT. It yields the protein CASSSGTVPPGELFF.

The chain uses TRBV15 and TRBJ1-1; D gene uncertain. The CDR3 consists of 13 residues. V lost 1 base to trimming and J lost 7 bases, with 10 bases between them. Germline V CDR1 and CDR2: LNHNV, YYDKDF (reference sequence). The CDR3 DNA is TGTGCCACCAGCAGAGTAGGGAAGGTTGAAGCTTTCTTT. Amino acids: CATSRVGKVEAFF. Using reference TRBV15 and TRBJ1-1 for the parts outside the CDR3, the full variable domain is DAMVIQNPRYQVTQFGKPVTLSCSQTLNHNVMYWYQQKSSQAPKLLFHYYDKDFNNEADTPDNFQSRRPNTSFCFLDIRSPGLGDTAMYLCATSRVGKVEAFFGQGTRLTVV.

This chain links TRBV18 with TRBJ2-2; unclear D gene. The CDR3 loop spans 15 amino acids. V lost 3 bases and J lost 4, with 12 bases in between. Germline V gene data show CDR1 as KGHSH and CDR2 as LQKENI. CDR3 sequence: CASSPMALFTGELFF. The CDR3 DNA is TGTGCCAGCTCACCTATGGCCTTGTTCACCGGGGAGCTGTTTTTT.

The J gene is TRBJ2-1, the V gene TRBV5-4; 10 positions match TRBD2. The CDR3 consists of 16 residues. Germline lookup yields CDR1 SGHNT and CDR2 YYREEE (reference sequence). The ends lost 6 bases at V and 2 bases at J; junction bases unmatched: 8. CDR3 loop: CASTRTTSGAYNEQFF. The CDR3 region has the DNA TGTGCCAGCACCCGAACCACTAGCGGGGCCTACAATGAGCAGTTCTTC.

The chain is built from TRBV9 and TRBJ1-1, with TRBD1 identical over 8 bases. The CDR3 consists of 14 residues. V dropped 3 bases and J dropped 0; count of bases not matched to a gene: 1. The germline V gene encodes CDR1 SGDLS and CDR2 YYNGEE. The CDR3 protein is CASSADRVNTEAFF. The CDR3 region has the DNA TGTGCCAGCAGCGCGGACAGGGTGAACACTGAAGCTTTCTTT.

V is TRBV5-1 and J is TRBJ2-1; 10 bases align to TRBD2. Per the germline V gene, CDR1 is SGHRS and CDR2 is YFSETQ. The ends lost 1 base at V and 9 bases at J; junction bases unmatched: 4. The CDR3 contains 14 residues. As DNA, the CDR3 is TGCGCCAGCAGCTTGAGCGGGAGGGCGAGTGAGCAGTTCTTC. This gives the protein CASSLSGRASEQFF.

The V call is TRBV6-5, the J call TRBJ2-1; D tentatively fits TRBD1 or TRBD2 (5 bases each). Trimming pared 10 bases from V and 2 bases from J, leaving 15 bases between. CDR3 length equals 14 residues. Germline CDR1 is MNHEY and CDR2 is SVGAGI. The CDR3 bases are TGTGCCAACTTGAAGGGGACCACCTACAATGAGCAGTTCTTC. It specifies CANLKGTTYNEQFF.

The chain uses TRBV6-2 or TRBV6-3 and TRBJ2-4; D unresolved. Trimming took off 6 bases at V and 0 bases at J, with 12 bases between the two ends. From germline, CDR1 is MNHEY and CDR2 SVGEGT. The CDR3 spans 15 residues. In DNA, the CDR3 is TGTGCCAGCAGCCCAAGTTCCGTAGCCAAAAACATTCAGTACTTC. As protein: CASSPSSVAKNIQYF.

The chain employs TRBV10-3 and TRBJ2-1; 15 positions match TRBD2. CDR3 length: 19 amino acids. V shed 7 bases and J 5 bases; nucleotides not matched to a gene: 15. Germline CDR1 and CDR2: ENHRY and SYGVKD. CDR3 nucleotide sequence: TGTGCCATCACCGAGTCGGGGACTAGCGGGGGGCCTCCGGACAATGAGCAGTTCTTC. Translating it yields CAITESGTSGGPPDNEQFF.

This clone was observed a single time. The chain has TRBV5-1 and TRBJ2-1; TRBD2 matches 8 bases. V was pared by 5 bases and J by 3 bases, with 10 bases of the junction left unmatched. In germline, CDR1 is SGHRS, CDR2 YFSETQ. This CDR3 has 16 amino acids. The DNA for the CDR3 is TGCGCCAGCAGTCAAATCGGGGGGGTAGACTACAATGAGCAGTTCTTC. As protein: CASSQIGGVDYNEQFF.

The rearrangement links TRBV4-3 to TRBJ1-1; D is perhaps TRBD1 (6 bases). CDR3 length: 15 residues. Looked up from germline, CDR1 is LGHNA and CDR2 is YSLEER. V lost 4 bases and J 1 base, leaving 13 bases between the germline ends. The CDR3 sequence: CASSPARTENTEAFF. CDR3 sequence (DNA): TGCGCCAGCAGCCCCGCCCGGACAGAGAACACTGAAGCTTTCTTT.

This clone was seen a single time. The J gene is TRBJ2-1, the V gene TRBV6-5; D is perhaps TRBD2 (5 bases). Trimming removed 7 bases at V and 10 bases at J, with 23 bases between. This CDR3 spans 15 amino acids. Germline V lookup: CDR1 MNHEY, CDR2 SVGAGI. The CDR3 bases are TGTGCCAGCAATCCACGCAGCGGCGGATTAGGAGAGCAGTTCTTC. This sequence encodes CASNPRSGGLGEQFF.

The chain recombines TRBV10-1 with TRBJ2-3, with 7 bases lining up with TRBD2. The trim removed 9 bases at V and 2 bases at J, leaving 23 bases unmatched. The germline gives CDR1 WNHNN, CDR2 SYGVQD (reference sequence). The CDR3 spans 19 residues. Written as DNA, the CDR3 is TGCGCCAGGGCCTCCCCTAAGACACGGCAGCGGGAATTCACAGATACGCAGTATTTT. Translation: CARASPKTRQREFTDTQYF.

The chain recombines TRBV7-2 with TRBJ1-2, with D hard to call. The CDR3 runs to 16 residues. Germline CDR1 is SGHTA and CDR2 is FQGNSA. Trimming removed 3 bases from V and 1 base from J, with 15 bases in between. The CDR3: CASSLWRSLSNYGYTF. CDR3 DNA: TGTGCCAGCAGCTTGTGGAGGAGCCTTAGTAACTATGGCTACACCTTC.